This TCR beta chain was profiled in a study of blood T cell repertoires in COVID-19. Study details: COVID-19 samples from acute and convalescent phases originated in the United States, Italy and Spain.

Assay used: immunoSEQ multiplex PCR; TCRdb lists only in-frame clones, some missing. Of about 80,000 clones in the sample, just under 85% were seen once. Germline V gene lookup returns CDR1 SGHRS and CDR2 YFSETQ. Losses at the gene ends were 5 bases for V and 2 bases for J; bases not matched to a gene: 9. The CDR3 contains 16 residues. This chain links TRBV5-1 with TRBJ1-1, with TRBD1 matching 10 bases. Sample: peripheral blood. The origin of this receptor is a man older than 75 with active or convalescent COVID-19. The CDR3 is CASSLYRDRGNTEAFF. CDR3 sequence (DNA): TGCGCCAGCAGTTTATACCGGGACAGGGGTAACACTGAAGCTTTCTTT.